This TCR beta chain was recovered during a study of cytomegalovirus exposure and HLA in healthy donors. Whole-study results and caveats: Presence/absence comparisons presumed near-even sequencing depth among donors.

As concerns this clone: Its matching antigen is unknown.

The PCR used 60 Vbeta and 13 Jbeta primers. Assay: immunoSEQ multiplex PCR; the TCRdb copy retains only in-frame clones and omits some. The profile shows about 140,000 clones, around 80% of them singletons. Trimming removed 1 base from V and 5 bases from J; junction bases left unmatched: 2. Germline CDR1 and CDR2: SEHNR and FQNEAQ (reference sequence). CDR3 length: 13 residues. The chain has TRBV7-9 and TRBJ2-7; TRBD1 aligns across 7 bases. The material sequenced was PBMCs. This TCR derives from a middle-aged man in good health and CMV-seronegative. This CDR3 reads CASSLVQGDEQYF. CDR3 nucleotides: TGTGCCAGCAGCTTAGTTCAGGGGGACGAGCAGTACTTC.